This TCR beta chain was obtained from a study of T cell responses to AZD1222 COVID-19 vaccine. Study-wide results and caveats: Spike-specific TCR breadth and depth rose after two AZD1222 doses. At baseline, just a handful of AZD1222 recipients tested seropositive. Repertoire sampling was restricted to post-peak T cell response timepoints.

Sequencing was performed with immunoSEQ multiplex PCR; in TCRdb, only in-frame clones are kept and a portion is missing. The sample shows about 66,000 clones, just over 90% of them seen only once. Notes on this clone: Its antigen is still unknown.

The CDR3 contains 13 residues. The V gene's germline CDR1 is MDHEN and CDR2 SYDVKM. V lost 6 bases, J lost 4 bases, and 12 bases lay in between. This chain links TRBV28 with TRBJ1-2; D unresolved. The source material was peripheral blood, sampled 28 days after the second dose of the MenACWY control vaccine. This TCR was sampled from an adult who received the MenACWY meningococcal vaccine as a control. The CDR3, as DNA: TGTGCCAGCAGGGGTTTAGGTTCCTATGGCTACACCTTC. Its protein product is CASRGLGSYGYTF.